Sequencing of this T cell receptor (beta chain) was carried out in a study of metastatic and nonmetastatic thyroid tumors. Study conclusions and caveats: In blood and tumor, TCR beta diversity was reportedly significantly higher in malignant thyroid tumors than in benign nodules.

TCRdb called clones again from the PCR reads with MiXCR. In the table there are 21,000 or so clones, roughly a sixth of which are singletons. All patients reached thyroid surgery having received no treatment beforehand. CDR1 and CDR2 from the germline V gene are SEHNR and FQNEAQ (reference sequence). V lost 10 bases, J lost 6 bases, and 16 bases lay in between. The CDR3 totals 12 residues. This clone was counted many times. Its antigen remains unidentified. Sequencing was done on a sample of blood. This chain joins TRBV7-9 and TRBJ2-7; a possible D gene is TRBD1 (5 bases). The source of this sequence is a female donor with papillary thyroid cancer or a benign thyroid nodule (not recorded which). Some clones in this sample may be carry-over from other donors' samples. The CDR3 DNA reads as TGTGCCACTGACGAAGGTGGGGCCGAGCAGTACTTC. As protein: CATDEGGAEQYF.